The 23 T cell receptor beta chains in this list originate from one sample, sequenced in a study of radiation and T cells in renal cell carcinoma. As to time point: blood 4 weeks post-SBRT, at nephrectomy. Treatment defined: 15 Gy SBRT to primary tumor, nephrectomy 4 weeks later. The method was immunoSEQ multiplex PCR; TCRdb's version includes in-frame clones alone and lacks a portion of them. Of some 100,000 clones detected, 65% to 90% appear once; the ten largest clones hold under 8.5%. Sequenced material: blood, taken from a patient whose treatment included radiotherapy and nephrectomy. These TCRs come from a man aged 55 to 69 with renal cell carcinoma.

The rearrangement links TRBV28 to TRBJ2-2; 8 bases line up with TRBD1. Looked up from germline, CDR1 is MDHEN and CDR2 is SYDVKM. V shed 11 bases, J shed 6 bases, and the junction held 8 bases outside the gene matches. The CDR3 consists of 13 residues. CDR3 sequence reads: CAGEDRVSGELFF. CDR3 coding DNA: TGTGCCGGGGAGGACAGGGTTTCCGGGGAGCTGTTTTTT.

CDR3 bases: TGTGCCAGCAGCCAGGACAGGAATGAGCAGTTCTTC. Its protein is CASSQDRNEQFF. This chain uses TRBV11-3 with TRBJ2-1; TRBD1 agrees at 7 bases. Germline V CDR1 and CDR2: SGHNT, YENEEA. This CDR3 has 12 residues. The J segment lost 7 bases and the V segment lost 5 bases, leaving 2 bases of the junction unmatched.

This chain joins TRBV5-1 and TRBJ2-2, with D perhaps matching TRBD2 (6 bases). Germline CDR1 reads SGHRS; CDR2 reads YFSETQ. The CDR3 runs to 15 residues. Trimming pared 2 bases from V and 4 bases from J, leaving 12 bases between. Here the CDR3 DNA reads TGCGCCAGCAGCTTAACAGAGGGAGGCACCGGGGAGCTGTTTTTT. It encodes CASSLTEGGTGELFF.

This chain uses TRBV10-2 with TRBJ1-1; D is uncertain. Germline lookup yields CDR1 WSHSY and CDR2 SAAADI. The CDR3 sequence is 14 residues long. Between the trimmed V and J ends, which lost 4 bases and 8 bases, there was a span of 17 bases. CDR3 amino acids: CASSVARREPEAFF. In DNA, the CDR3 is TGCGCCAGCAGTGTTGCGAGGAGGGAGCCCGAAGCTTTCTTT.

As to this clone: Sequence at one end of the junction differs from germline and may be a read error. Other DNA sequences from this sample encode an identical CDR3 as well. The CDR3 coding sequence is TGCGCAAGCAGAGGGCTAGTTAGGAACAATGAGCAGTTCTTC. This sequence encodes CASRGLVRNNEQFF. V and J are TRBV5-1 and TRBJ2-1; possibly TRBD2 for D (5 bases). This CDR3 contains 14 residues. Germline V gene sequence: CDR1 SGHRS, CDR2 YFSETQ.

The CDR3 DNA follows: TGTGCCAGCACCCCTCGGGGCGGTGAAAAACTGTTTTTT. It translates to CASTPRGGEKLFF. The chain employs TRBV2 and TRBJ1-4; TRBD1 might be the D (5 bases). From germline, CDR1 is SNHLY and CDR2 FYNNEI. Trimming removed 7 bases at V and 7 bases at J, with 13 bases between. CDR3 length equals 13 residues.

This chain links TRBV18 with TRBJ1-5, with D possibly being TRBD1 (5 bases). V was trimmed by 3 bases and J by 3 bases, leaving 9 bases between them. This CDR3 is 14 amino acids long. Germline V gives CDR1 KGHSH, CDR2 LQKENI. CDR3 sequence: CASSPGRDNQPQHF. DNA of the CDR3: TGTGCCAGCTCACCGGGCAGGGACAATCAGCCCCAGCATTTT.

The V gene is TRBV6-1, the J gene TRBJ2-1, with a weak D call TRBD2 (6 bases). This CDR3 comprises 15 residues. CDR1 and CDR2 (germline): MNHNS, SASEGT. V lost 6 bases and J lost 5, with 17 bases in between. CDR3 region: CASRKGPGGDNEQFF. The CDR3 DNA is TGTGCCAGCAGAAAGGGTCCGGGCGGGGACAATGAGCAGTTCTTC.

The table lists this clone with a few counts. The rearrangement links TRBV5-6 to TRBJ2-7; TRBD2 matches at 7 bases. J gave up 3 bases and V 4 bases, and 16 bases lay outside the gene matches. Germline-derived CDR1 and CDR2 are SGHDT and YYEEEE. This CDR3 is built from 17 residues. This CDR3 is CASSRTYYPGGVYEQYF. As DNA, the CDR3 is TGTGCCAGCAGCCGGACTTATTACCCGGGGGGAGTCTACGAGCAGTACTTC.

The rearrangement uses TRBV27 and TRBJ2-1, with 12 bases that match TRBD1. The V gene end was trimmed by 6 bases and the J gene end by 8 bases; junction bases not matched to a gene: 20. The CDR3 has 19 amino acids. The germline CDR1 and CDR2 sequences are MNHEY and SMNVEV (reference sequence). CDR3 DNA sequence: TGTGCCAGCAGCGAACCGGGACAGGGGGCAAGGGGACTCCGCCATGAGCAGTTCTTC. It is translated as CASSEPGQGARGLRHEQFF.

This clone has a handful of counts. The chain is built from TRBV28 and TRBJ1-5; D is unclear. Trimming took off 5 bases at V and 7 bases at J, with 18 bases between the two ends. The germline V gene encodes CDR1 MDHEN and CDR2 SYDVKM. The CDR3 length is 15 residues. The CDR3 DNA sequence: TGTGCCAGCAGTCCCCGGGCCGACAATACACAGCCCCAGCATTTT. Amino acids: CASSPRADNTQPQHF. The full variable domain, in which reference TRBV28 and TRBJ1-5 provide the parts outside the CDR3, is DVKVTQSSRYLVKRTGEKVFLECVQDMDHENMFWYRQDPGLGLRLIYFSYDVKMKEKGDIPEGYSVSREKKERFSLILESASTNQTSMYLCASSPRADNTQPQHFGDGTRLSIL.

The V call is TRBV2, the J call TRBJ1-2, with D perhaps matching TRBD1 (6 bases). V dropped 6 bases and J dropped 2 bases, with 19 bases sitting between them. This CDR3 has 16 residues. CDR1 and CDR2 (germline): SNHLY, FYNNEI. In DNA form, the CDR3 reads TGTGCCAGCAGCCTGGAGGGGGTCAGCCTGAACTATGGCTACACCTTC. It codes for CASSLEGVSLNYGYTF.

This clone was seen more than once but under ten times. The rearrangement joins TRBV6-1 to TRBJ1-1; D ambiguous. V dropped 8 bases and J dropped 3 bases, with 16 bases sitting between them. The CDR3 sequence is 14 residues long. Germline V gene sequence: CDR1 MNHNS, CDR2 SASEGT. As DNA, the CDR3 is TGTGCCAGCGGGCGTCCCGTTTGGTACACTGAAGCTTTCTTT. Amino acid sequence: CASGRPVWYTEAFF.

The rearrangement links TRBV2 to TRBJ1-1; possible D gene TRBD1, 6 bases. CDR1 is SNHLY and CDR2 is FYNNEI in the germline V gene. The V gene lost 6 bases and the J gene lost 7 bases, with 15 bases spanning the gap. This CDR3 comprises 13 residues. The CDR3 loop is CASRDIRTDEAFF. The CDR3 nucleotides read TGTGCCAGCAGGGATATAAGGACAGATGAAGCTTTCTTT.

The V gene is TRBV28, the J gene TRBJ1-5; D gene ambiguous. The CDR3 is 13 amino acids. Trimming removed 2 bases from V and 2 bases from J, with 4 bases in between. CDR1 and CDR2 from the germline V gene are MDHEN and SYDVKM. The CDR3 reads CASSLDRNQPQHF. CDR3 bases: TGTGCCAGCAGTTTAGACCGCAATCAGCCCCAGCATTTT.

The chain has TRBV29-1 and TRBJ2-1; no reliable D call. Trimming shortened V by 7 bases and J by 0 bases, and 7 bases separated the two germline ends. The germline V gene has CDR1 SQVTM and CDR2 ANQGSEA. The CDR3 runs 12 residues. CDR3 nucleotides: TGCAGCGGCACGAGCTCCTACAATGAGCAGTTCTTC. Protein product: CSGTSSYNEQFF.

CDR3 nucleotides: TGCGCCAGCAGCAACCTTGTCTACGAGCAGTACTTC. It encodes CASSNLVYEQYF. The chain uses TRBV5-1 and TRBJ2-7, with D hard to call. The CDR3 spans 12 residues. The germline V gene encodes CDR1 SGHRS and CDR2 YFSETQ. V lost 4 bases and J lost 3, with 8 bases in between.

The DNA for the CDR3 is TGCGCCAGCAGCCAAGATCTTGGCGGTAGCCCCCGCGAGCAGTACTTC. It codes for CASSQDLGGSPREQYF. The chain recombines TRBV4-3 with TRBJ2-7; no firm D call. CDR1 is LGHNA and CDR2 is YSLEER in the germline V gene. V shed 0 bases and J shed 6 bases, with 18 bases lying between them. This CDR3 is built from 16 residues.

The chain links TRBV18 to TRBJ2-3; maybe TRBD2 (6 bases). The V gene lost 1 base and the J gene lost 5 bases, with 16 bases spanning the gap. The CDR3 sequence is 16 residues long. Germline CDR1 reads KGHSH; CDR2 reads LQKENI. CDR3 in DNA: TGTGCCAGCTCACCACAGAGACTAGAGTTGGGAGATACGCAGTATTTT. It translates to CASSPQRLELGDTQYF.

The chain uses TRBV19 and TRBJ2-1, with 13 positions matching TRBD2. V lost 5 bases to trimming and J lost 4 bases; unmatched junction nucleotides: 5. From germline, CDR1 is LNHDA and CDR2 SQIVND (reference sequence). The CDR3 totals 16 residues. CDR3 in amino acids: CASSPGLAGSYNEQFF. CDR3 DNA sequence: TGTGCCAGTAGTCCGGGACTAGCGGGGTCATACAATGAGCAGTTCTTC.

The chain combines TRBV27 with TRBJ2-1, with 7 bases aligning to TRBD2. The CDR3 covers 15 residues. Losses at the gene ends were 5 bases for V and 2 bases for J; bases not matched to a gene: 6. Germline V CDR1 and CDR2: MNHEY, SMNVEV (reference sequence). The chain's CDR3 is CASSVREGTYNEQFF. The CDR3 DNA sequence: TGTGCCAGCAGTGTGAGGGAGGGGACCTACAATGAGCAGTTCTTC.

The chain uses TRBV29-1 and TRBJ1-2; possible D gene TRBD1, 5 bases. Germline values: CDR1 SQVTM, CDR2 ANQGSEA. The V gene lost 5 bases and the J gene lost 4 bases, with 11 bases spanning the gap. The CDR3 has 12 amino acids. CDR3 sequence (DNA): TGCAGCGTTCGGGGGTTAGGCTATGGCTACACCTTC. Translated, it gives CSVRGLGYGYTF. The whole variable domain, filled in from reference TRBV29-1 and TRBJ1-2, reads SAVISQKPSRDICQRGTSLTIQCQVDSQVTMMFWYRQQPGQSLTLIATANQGSEATYESGFVIDKFPISRPNLTFSTLTVSNMSPEDSSIYLCSVRGLGYGYTFGSGTRLTVV.

The rearrangement uses TRBV25-1 and TRBJ1-6; D is perhaps TRBD1 (6 bases). The V end was cut by 5 bases, the J end by 5 bases, with 10 bases between. Per the germline V gene, CDR1 is MGHDK and CDR2 is SYGVNS. The CDR3 totals 14 residues. The CDR3, as DNA: TGTGCCAGCAGTTTCGGACAGAATAATTCACCCCTCCACTTT. It codes for CASSFGQNNSPLHF.